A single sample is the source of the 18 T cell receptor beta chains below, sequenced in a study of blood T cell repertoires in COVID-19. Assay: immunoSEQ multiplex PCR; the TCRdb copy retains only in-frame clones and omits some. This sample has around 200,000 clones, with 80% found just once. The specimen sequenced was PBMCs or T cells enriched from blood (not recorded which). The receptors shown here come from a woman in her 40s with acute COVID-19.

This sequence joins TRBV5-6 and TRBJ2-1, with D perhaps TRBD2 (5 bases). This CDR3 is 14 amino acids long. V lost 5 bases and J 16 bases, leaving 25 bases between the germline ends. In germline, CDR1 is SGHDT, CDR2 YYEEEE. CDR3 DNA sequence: TGTGCCAGCAGTTTTAGCCCCGCGGGCCCCCTGTCCTTCTTC. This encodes CASSFSPAGPLSFF. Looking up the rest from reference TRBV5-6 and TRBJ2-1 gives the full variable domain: DAGVTQSPTHLIKTRGQQVTLRCSPKSGHDTVSWYQQALGQGPQFIFQYYEEEERQRGNFPDRFSGHQFPNYSSELNVNALLLGDSALYLCASSFSPAGPLSFFGPGTRLTVL.

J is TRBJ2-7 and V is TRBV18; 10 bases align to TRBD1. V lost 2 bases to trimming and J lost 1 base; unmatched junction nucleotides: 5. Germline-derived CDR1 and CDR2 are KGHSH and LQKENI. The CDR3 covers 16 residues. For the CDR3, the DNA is TGTGCCAGCTCACCAGTAAGGACAGGGGGGTCCTACGAGCAGTACTTC. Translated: CASSPVRTGGSYEQYF.

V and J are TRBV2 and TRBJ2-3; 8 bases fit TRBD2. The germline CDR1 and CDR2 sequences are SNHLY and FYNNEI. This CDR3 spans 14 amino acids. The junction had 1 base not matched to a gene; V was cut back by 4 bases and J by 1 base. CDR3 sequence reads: CASSGLARTDTQYF. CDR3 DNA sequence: TGTGCCAGCAGTGGACTAGCGCGCACAGATACGCAGTATTTT.

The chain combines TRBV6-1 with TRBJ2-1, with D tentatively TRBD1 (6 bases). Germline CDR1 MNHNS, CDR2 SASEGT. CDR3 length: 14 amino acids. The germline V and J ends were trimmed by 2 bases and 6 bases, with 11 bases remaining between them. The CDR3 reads CASSEMDRGNEQFF. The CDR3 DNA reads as TGTGCCAGCAGTGAAATGGACAGAGGCAATGAGCAGTTCTTC.

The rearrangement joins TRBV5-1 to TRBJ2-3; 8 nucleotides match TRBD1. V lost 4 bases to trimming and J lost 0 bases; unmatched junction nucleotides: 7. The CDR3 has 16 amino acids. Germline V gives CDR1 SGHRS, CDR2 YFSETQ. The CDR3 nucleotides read TGCGCCAGCAGCGCCAGGGACAGGCCTAGCACAGATACGCAGTATTTT. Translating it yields CASSARDRPSTDTQYF.

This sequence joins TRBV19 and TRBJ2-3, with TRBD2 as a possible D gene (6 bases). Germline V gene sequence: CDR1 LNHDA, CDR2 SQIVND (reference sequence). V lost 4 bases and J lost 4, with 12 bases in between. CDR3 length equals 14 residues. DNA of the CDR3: TGTGCCAGTAGTAAGGCGCGGGGCGCAGATACGCAGTATTTT. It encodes CASSKARGADTQYF.

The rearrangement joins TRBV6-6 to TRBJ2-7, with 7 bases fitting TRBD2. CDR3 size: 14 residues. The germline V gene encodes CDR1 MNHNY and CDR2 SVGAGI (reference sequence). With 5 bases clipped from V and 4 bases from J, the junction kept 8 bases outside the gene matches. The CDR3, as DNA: TGTGCCAGCAGTCAGGCTAGCGGACGTTACGAGCAGTACTTC. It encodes CASSQASGRYEQYF.

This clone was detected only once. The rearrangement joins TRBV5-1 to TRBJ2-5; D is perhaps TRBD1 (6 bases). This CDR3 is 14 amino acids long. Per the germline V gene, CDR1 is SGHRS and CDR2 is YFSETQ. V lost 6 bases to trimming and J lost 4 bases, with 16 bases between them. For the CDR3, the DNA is TGCGCCAGCACACAGGGCGACCGGGGAGAGACCCAGTACTTC. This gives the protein CASTQGDRGETQYF.

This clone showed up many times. The DNA of the CDR3 is TGTGCCAGCTCACCTATTCCGGGCTCTGGAAACACCATATATTTT. Translation gives CASSPIPGSGNTIYF. The chain has TRBV18 and TRBJ1-3; D call uncertain. The CDR3 is 15 residues long. Per the germline V gene, CDR1 is KGHSH and CDR2 is LQKENI. The germline V and J ends were trimmed by 3 bases and 0 bases, with 9 bases remaining between them.

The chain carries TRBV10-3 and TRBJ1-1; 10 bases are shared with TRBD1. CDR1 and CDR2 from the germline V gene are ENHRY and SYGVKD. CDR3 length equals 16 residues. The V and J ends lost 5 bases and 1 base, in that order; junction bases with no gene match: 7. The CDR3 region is CAISPGQGTGNTEAFF. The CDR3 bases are TGTGCCATCAGTCCGGGACAGGGGACGGGGAACACTGAAGCTTTCTTT.

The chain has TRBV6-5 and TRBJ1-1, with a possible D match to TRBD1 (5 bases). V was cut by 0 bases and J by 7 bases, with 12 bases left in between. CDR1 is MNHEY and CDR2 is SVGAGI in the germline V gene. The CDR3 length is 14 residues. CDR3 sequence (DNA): TGTGCCAGCAGTTACTCGAAGGGGTCCGGTGAAGCTTTCTTT. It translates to CASSYSKGSGEAFF.

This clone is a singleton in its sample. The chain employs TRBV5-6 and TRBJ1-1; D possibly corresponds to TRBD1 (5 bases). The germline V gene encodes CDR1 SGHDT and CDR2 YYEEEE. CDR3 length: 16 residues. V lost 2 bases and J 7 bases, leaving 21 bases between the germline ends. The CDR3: CASSLVIVGQGDEAFF. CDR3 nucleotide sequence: TGTGCCAGCAGCTTAGTGATTGTGGGGCAGGGCGATGAAGCTTTCTTT.

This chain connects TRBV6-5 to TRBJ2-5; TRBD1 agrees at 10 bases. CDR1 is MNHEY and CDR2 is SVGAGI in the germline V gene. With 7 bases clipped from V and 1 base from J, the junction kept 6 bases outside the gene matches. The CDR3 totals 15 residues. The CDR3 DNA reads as TGTGCCAGCACATTGGACAGGGGGAGCCAAGAGACCCAGTACTTC. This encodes CASTLDRGSQETQYF.

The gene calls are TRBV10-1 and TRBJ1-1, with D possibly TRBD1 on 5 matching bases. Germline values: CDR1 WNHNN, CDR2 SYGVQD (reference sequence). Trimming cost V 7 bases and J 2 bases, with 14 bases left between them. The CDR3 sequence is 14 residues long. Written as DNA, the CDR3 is TGCGCCAGCATTTTAGGACACCTAAACACTGAAGCTTTCTTT. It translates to CASILGHLNTEAFF.

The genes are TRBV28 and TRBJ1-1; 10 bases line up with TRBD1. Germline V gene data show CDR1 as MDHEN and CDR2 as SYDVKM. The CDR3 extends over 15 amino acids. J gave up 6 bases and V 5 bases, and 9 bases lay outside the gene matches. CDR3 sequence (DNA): TGTGCCAGCAGTGCCCGACAGGGGGCGAGTTCTGAAGCTTTCTTT. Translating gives CASSARQGASSEAFF.

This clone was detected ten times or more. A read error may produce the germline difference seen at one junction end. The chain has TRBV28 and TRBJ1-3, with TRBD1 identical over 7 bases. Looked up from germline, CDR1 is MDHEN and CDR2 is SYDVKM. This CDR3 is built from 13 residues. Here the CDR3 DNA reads TGTGCCAGCAGTTTATCCCTAGACAGGGAGGACATTTTT. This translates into CASSLSLDREDIF. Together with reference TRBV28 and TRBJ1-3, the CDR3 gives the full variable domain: DVKVTQSSRYLVKRTGEKVFLECVQDMDHENMFWYRQDPGLGLRLIYFSYDVKMKEKGDIPEGYSVSREKKERFSLILESASTNQTSMYLCASSLSLDREDIFGEGSWLTVV.

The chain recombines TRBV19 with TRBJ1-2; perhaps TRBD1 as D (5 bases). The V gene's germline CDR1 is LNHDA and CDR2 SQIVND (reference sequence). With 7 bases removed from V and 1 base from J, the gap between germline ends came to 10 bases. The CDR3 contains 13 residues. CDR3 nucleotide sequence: TGTGCCAGTATGCCAGGGTTTAACTATGGCTACACCTTC. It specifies CASMPGFNYGYTF.

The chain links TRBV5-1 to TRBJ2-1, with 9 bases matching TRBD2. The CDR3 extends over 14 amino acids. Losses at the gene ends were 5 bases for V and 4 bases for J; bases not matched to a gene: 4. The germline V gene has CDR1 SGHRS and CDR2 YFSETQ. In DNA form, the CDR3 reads TGCGCCAGCAGGTCCACTAGCGGGTACAATGAGCAGTTCTTC. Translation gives CASRSTSGYNEQFF.